This note documents a single T cell receptor (beta chain) sequence. The data were taken from a study of blood T cell repertoires in COVID-19. About the research overall: Material from acute and convalescent COVID-19 was sourced from the United States, Italy and Spain. Sample material is recorded as cDNA or gDNA derived from T cells, B-cell-depleted T cells, or PBMCs.

The data were produced by immunoSEQ multiplex PCR, yet TCRdb's version contains in-frame clones alone and is incomplete. The table includes more than 200,000 clones, roughly 84% detected once. This receptor was obtained from a man between 50 and 59 years old with active or convalescent COVID-19. Sequenced sample: peripheral blood.

This CDR3 reads CASRGPNSPLHF. Written as DNA, the CDR3 is TGTGCCAGCAGGGGCCCGAATTCACCCCTCCACTTT. The chain couples TRBV28 to TRBJ1-6, with no clear D. Germline-derived CDR1 and CDR2 are MDHEN and SYDVKM. The length of the CDR3 is 12 residues. V lost 6 bases and J 7 bases, leaving 7 bases between the germline ends.